The next 32 T cell receptor beta chains were all read from a single sample in a study of blood T cell repertoires in COVID-19. Assay: immunoSEQ multiplex PCR; the TCRdb copy retains only in-frame clones and omits some. The table includes under 250,000 clones, roughly 85% detected once. Sequencing was carried out using peripheral blood. Every receptor here comes from a woman in her seventies with active or convalescent COVID-19.

This chain joins TRBV5-1 and TRBJ2-3; 8 bases line up with TRBD1. CDR3 length: 15 amino acids. Germline V CDR1 and CDR2: SGHRS, YFSETQ. The V gene end was trimmed by 6 bases and the J gene end by 4 bases; junction bases not matched to a gene: 10. The CDR3: CASTRSGGSSDTQYF. As DNA, the CDR3 is TGCGCCAGCACCCGGTCAGGGGGCAGTTCAGATACGCAGTATTTT.

This clone was counted a few times. The chain recombines TRBV6-5 with TRBJ1-5; possibly TRBD1 for D (6 bases). Trimming took 2 bases from V and 9 from J, leaving 8 bases between them. The CDR3 runs 12 residues. The germline CDR1 and CDR2 sequences are MNHEY and SVGAGI. The CDR3 sequence is CASSYTRGPQHF. The CDR3 coding sequence is TGTGCCAGCAGTTACACCAGGGGGCCCCAGCATTTT.

V and J are TRBV29-1 and TRBJ1-2; TRBD1 might be the D (5 bases). Per germline, CDR1 SQVTM and CDR2 ANQGSEA. The CDR3 loop spans 10 amino acids. V lost 3 bases to trimming and J lost 8 bases, with 7 bases between them. CDR3 residues: CSVEAGGYTF. The CDR3 region has the DNA TGCAGCGTTGAGGCAGGGGGCTACACCTTC. Looking up the rest from reference TRBV29-1 and TRBJ1-2 gives the full variable domain: SAVISQKPSRDICQRGTSLTIQCQVDSQVTMMFWYRQQPGQSLTLIATANQGSEATYESGFVIDKFPISRPNLTFSTLTVSNMSPEDSSIYLCSVEAGGYTFGSGTRLTVV.

The chain has TRBV19 and TRBJ2-7, with D possibly matching TRBD1 (5 bases). Trimming cost V 5 bases and J 2 bases, with 16 bases left between them. Looked up from germline, CDR1 is LNHDA and CDR2 is SQIVND (reference sequence). CDR3 size: 15 residues. The CDR3 loop reads CASSPLGRVPYEQYF. The DNA for the CDR3 is TGTGCCAGTAGTCCTCTGGGCAGGGTCCCCTACGAGCAGTACTTC.

Concerning this clone: The sample carries other DNA sequences with the same CDR3. V gene TRBV27 combines with J gene TRBJ2-1, with D unclear. The CDR3 runs to 11 residues. V was shortened by 5 bases and J by 4 bases, with 3 bases between the two germline ends. The V gene's germline CDR1 is MNHEY and CDR2 SMNVEV (reference sequence). The CDR3, as DNA: TGTGCCAGCAGTCAATACAATGAGCAGTTCTTC. Its translation is CASSQYNEQFF.

The rearrangement links TRBV7-9 to TRBJ2-7; no reliable D call. This CDR3 region has 15 residues. V was cut by 1 base and J by 6 bases, with 16 bases left in between. Germline CDR1 and CDR2: SEHNR and FQNEAQ (reference sequence). The CDR3: CASSLEGAQLSEQYF. Written as DNA, the CDR3 is TGTGCCAGCAGCTTAGAAGGAGCCCAACTGTCCGAGCAGTACTTC.

CDR3 amino acids: CASQEGESGPYNEQFF. The CDR3 region has the DNA TGTGCCAGCCAGGAAGGTGAAAGCGGTCCTTACAATGAGCAGTTCTTC. The V gene is TRBV5-4, the J gene TRBJ2-1; D is perhaps TRBD2 (5 bases). The CDR3 runs 16 residues. Deletions cut 7 bases from V and 4 bases from J, with 21 bases between. Germline V lookup: CDR1 SGHNT, CDR2 YYREEE (reference sequence).

The chain couples TRBV6-5 to TRBJ2-3; 12 bases line up with TRBD2. CDR1 and CDR2 from the germline V gene are MNHEY and SVGAGI. V gave up 2 bases and J gave up 5 bases; unmatched junction bases: 5. CDR3 length equals 16 residues. As DNA, the CDR3 is TGTGCCAGCAGTTACCCCGGACTAGCGGGAAGAGATACGCAGTATTTT. As protein: CASSYPGLAGRDTQYF.

The CDR3 DNA sequence: TGTGCCAGCAGTTATCAGACGACAGGGGGCTCCGGGGAGCTGTTTTTT. Its translation: CASSYQTTGGSGELFF. The chain links TRBV6-2 or TRBV6-3 to TRBJ2-2; 10 nucleotides match TRBD1. There are 16 residues in the CDR3. Per the germline V gene, CDR1 is MNHEY and CDR2 is SVGEGT. Trimming removed 3 bases from V and 6 bases from J; junction bases left unmatched: 7.

CDR3 sequence (DNA): TGTGCCAGTAGCCCAATCGACAGGGGGCTTACTGAAGCTTTCTTT. Protein product: CASSPIDRGLTEAFF. The chain joins TRBV19 to TRBJ1-1; TRBD1 aligns across 10 bases. The length of the CDR3 is 15 residues. The J segment lost 5 bases and the V segment lost 6 bases, leaving 9 bases of the junction unmatched. Germline V gives CDR1 LNHDA, CDR2 SQIVND (reference sequence).

The CDR3 DNA sequence: TGTGCCAGCAGCTTGGGCGGTAATTCACCCCTCCACTTT. Translated, it gives CASSLGGNSPLHF. The V gene is TRBV5-8, the J gene TRBJ1-6; D gene unclear. Germline CDR1 and CDR2: SGHTS and YDEGEE. The CDR3 runs 13 residues. V lost 0 bases and J 6 bases, leaving 4 bases between the germline ends.

The chain couples TRBV30 to TRBJ2-1, with unresolved D. Trimming pared 0 bases from V and 6 bases from J, leaving 9 bases between. Germline CDR1 reads GTSNPN; CDR2 reads SVGIG (reference sequence). The CDR3 is made up of 13 amino acids. In DNA, the CDR3 is TGTGCCTGGAGTGTACAAAACAGCAATGAGCAGTTCTTC. This codes for CAWSVQNSNEQFF.

This clone was recorded once. The V gene is TRBV28, the J gene TRBJ1-1, with 7 bases that match TRBD1. Trimming took 10 bases from V and 4 from J; bases not matched to a gene: 9. The CDR3 extends over 13 amino acids. Germline assignment: CDR1 MDHEN and CDR2 SYDVKM. The chain's CDR3 is CATITGVPTEAFF. The CDR3 nucleotides are TGTGCCACCATCACAGGGGTCCCCACTGAAGCTTTCTTT.

This clone was seen a single time. This sequence joins TRBV3-1 (or the pseudogene TRBV3-2) and TRBJ2-5; no definite D call. CDR3 length: 13 amino acids. The V and J ends lost 3 bases and 1 base respectively, with 6 bases between them. Per the germline V gene, CDR1 is LGHDT and CDR2 is YNNKEL (reference sequence). Here the CDR3 DNA reads TGTGCCAGCAGCCAGGGCCGCCAAGAGACCCAGTACTTC. This sequence encodes CASSQGRQETQYF.

The rearrangement joins TRBV11-3 to TRBJ2-1, with 8 bases fitting TRBD2. The V segment lost 1 base and the J segment 8 bases; nucleotides outside the gene matches: 10. CDR3 length: 16 amino acids. Germline V gene sequence: CDR1 SGHNT, CDR2 YENEEA. Written as DNA, the CDR3 is TGTGCCAGCAGCTTAGTCGGGGCTAGCGGGCAAGATGAGCAGTTCTTC. It yields the protein CASSLVGASGQDEQFF.

The V and J genes are TRBV28 and TRBJ1-1, with 7 bases that match TRBD1. The CDR3 loop spans 14 amino acids. The germline CDR1 and CDR2 sequences are MDHEN and SYDVKM. Unmatched junction bases numbered 5, after V lost 3 bases and J lost 4 bases. CDR3 region: CASSFGWTGTEAFF. The CDR3 nucleotides are TGTGCCAGCAGTTTTGGGTGGACAGGCACTGAAGCTTTCTTT.

This clone was found once. This rearrangement joins TRBV12-3 or TRBV12-4 to TRBJ2-7; 8 bases fit TRBD2. J lost 4 bases, V lost 5 bases, and 4 bases had no gene match. CDR3 length equals 13 residues. The CDR3 coding sequence is TGTGCCAGCAGTCGGACTAGCAGATACGAGCAGTACTTC. This gives the protein CASSRTSRYEQYF.

The chain uses TRBV20-1 and TRBJ2-3; TRBD1 aligns across 7 bases. Unmatched junction bases numbered 5, after V lost 3 bases and J lost 2 bases. The CDR3 has 14 amino acids. Germline CDR1 is DFQATT and CDR2 is SNEGSKA (reference sequence). The CDR3 nucleotides are TGCAGTGCTAGTGTGGACAGGTCCACAGATACGCAGTATTTT. As protein: CSASVDRSTDTQYF.

This clone has more than one count but fewer than ten. V gene TRBV2 combines with J gene TRBJ1-5; 9 bases are a match to TRBD1. The junction had 10 bases not matched to a gene; V was cut back by 6 bases and J by 4 bases. The CDR3 sequence is 16 residues long. Germline V gene sequence: CDR1 SNHLY, CDR2 FYNNEI. The CDR3 DNA reads TGTGCCAGCAGCAAGTCCGGGACAGGGAATAATCAGCCCCAGCATTTT. Translated: CASSKSGTGNNQPQHF.

The V and J genes are TRBV7-9 and TRBJ1-2; a weak D match, TRBD1 (6 bases). This CDR3 is 14 amino acids long. The germline V gene encodes CDR1 SEHNR and CDR2 FQNEAQ (reference sequence). V was clipped by 3 bases and J by 3 bases, with 11 bases between them. The CDR3 nucleotides are TGTGCCAGCAGCTTGAGTGGGGGCTACTATGGCTACACCTTC. It translates to CASSLSGGYYGYTF.

The chain joins TRBV6-5 to TRBJ2-5, with a weak D call TRBD1 (6 bases). This CDR3 region has 14 residues. V gave up 0 bases and J gave up 2 bases, with 7 bases separating them. The V gene's germline CDR1 is MNHEY and CDR2 SVGAGI. The CDR3 region is CASSYSDRQETQYF. In nucleotides, the CDR3 is TGTGCCAGCAGTTACTCTGACAGGCAAGAGACCCAGTACTTC.

The chain recombines TRBV28 with TRBJ1-2; 7 bases agree with TRBD1. Germline V gene lookup returns CDR1 MDHEN and CDR2 SYDVKM. The length of the CDR3 is 11 residues. The ends lost 10 bases at V and 4 bases at J; junction bases unmatched: 3. This CDR3 is CATQGVYGYTF. The DNA for the CDR3 is TGTGCCACCCAGGGGGTCTATGGCTACACCTTC.

The chain uses TRBV7-6 and TRBJ1-4, with a possible D match to TRBD1 (6 bases). Between the trimmed V and J ends, which lost 2 bases and 8 bases, there was a span of 12 bases. CDR3 length: 14 residues. Germline V gene sequence: CDR1 SGHVS, CDR2 FNYEAQ. CDR3 coding DNA: TGTGCCAGCAGCTTACGGGGGGGGCAGGAAAAACTGTTTTTT. The encoded protein is CASSLRGGQEKLFF.

CDR3 DNA: TGCAGCGGCCTTGCTAGCGGGGGGGGTCGTGAGCAGTTCTTC. Translated, it gives CSGLASGGGREQFF. The chain employs TRBV29-1 and TRBJ2-1, with TRBD2 identical over 12 bases. The V and J ends lost 7 bases and 9 bases, in that order; junction bases with no gene match: 10. The germline gives CDR1 SQVTM, CDR2 ANQGSEA. This CDR3 comprises 14 residues.

This chain connects TRBV12-3 or TRBV12-4 to TRBJ1-1, with no clear D. This CDR3 contains 11 residues. Trimming removed 4 bases at V and 7 bases at J, with 7 bases between. CDR3 DNA sequence: TGTGCCAGCAGTTCTCAGATTGAAGCTTTCTTT. Encoded protein: CASSSQIEAFF.

This clone was counted between two and nine times. The chain carries TRBV18 and TRBJ2-3, with 9 bases lining up with TRBD2. Trimming removed 6 bases from V and 4 bases from J; junction bases left unmatched: 8. This CDR3 has 15 amino acids. Germline-derived CDR1 and CDR2 are KGHSH and LQKENI. The CDR3 DNA follows: TGTGCCAGCTCTCAGGGACTAGCTCAGGCAGATACGCAGTATTTT. It is translated as CASSQGLAQADTQYF.

Notes on this clone: The same CDR3 also results from other DNA sequences found in this sample. The rearrangement uses TRBV7-2 and TRBJ2-1; 12 bases line up with TRBD1. The CDR3 is 15 residues long. Per the germline V gene, CDR1 is SGHTA and CDR2 is FQGNSA. J was trimmed by 7 bases and V by 5 bases; bases with no gene match: 6. Written as DNA, the CDR3 is TGTGCCAGCAGCCCGGGACAGGGGGCGGGAAATGAGCAGTTCTTC. Translated, it gives CASSPGQGAGNEQFF.

The chain uses TRBV19 and TRBJ1-1; TRBD1 is a possible D gene (6 bases). Germline V gene lookup returns CDR1 LNHDA and CDR2 SQIVND (reference sequence). Trimming took off 3 bases at V and 8 bases at J, with 13 bases between the two ends. The CDR3 covers 13 residues. The CDR3 spells CASSIGQGTEAFF. DNA for the CDR3: TGTGCCAGTAGTATCGGCCAGGGGACCGAAGCTTTCTTT.

V usage is TRBV6-2 or TRBV6-3 and J usage is TRBJ1-1; D is possibly TRBD1 (6 bases). The germline V gene encodes CDR1 MNHEY and CDR2 SVGEGT. V dropped 0 bases and J dropped 4 bases, with 9 bases sitting between them. The CDR3 is 14 amino acids. In nucleotides, the CDR3 is TGTGCCAGCAGTTACTCGACAGGCTTCACTGAAGCTTTCTTT. Protein: CASSYSTGFTEAFF.

This clone was found many times. The chain recombines TRBV18 with TRBJ1-2; D is uncertain. CDR3 length: 15 amino acids. V lost 6 bases to trimming and J lost 4 bases, with 18 bases between them. Germline CDR1 is KGHSH and CDR2 is LQKENI. Here the CDR3 DNA reads TGTGCCAGCTCTCCATGGACGAGGGCGGGCTATGGCTACACCTTC. Its protein is CASSPWTRAGYGYTF.

This clone was seen just once. The chain is built from TRBV3-1 (or the pseudogene TRBV3-2) and TRBJ2-5; 7 bases map to TRBD2. This CDR3 has 15 amino acids. The germline V gene encodes CDR1 LGHDT and CDR2 YNNKEL (reference sequence). V trimming: 3 bases; J trimming: 5 bases; junction bases outside the gene matches: 9. For the CDR3, the DNA is TGTGCCAGCAGCCAGACGGGGGGAGGGACCGAGACCCAGTACTTC. It yields the protein CASSQTGGGTETQYF.

V and J are TRBV10-3 and TRBJ2-3; TRBD1 aligns across 10 bases. Germline V lookup: CDR1 ENHRY, CDR2 SYGVKD. With 3 bases clipped from V and 5 bases from J, the junction kept 11 bases outside the gene matches. The CDR3 has 17 residues. For the CDR3, the DNA is TGTGCCATCAGTGAATCATGGGGGACAGGGGCAGGAGATACGCAGTATTTT. This sequence encodes CAISESWGTGAGDTQYF.